Shown below are 15 T cell receptor beta chains from a single sample sequenced in a study of CD8 T cells in ankylosing spondylitis. In TCRdb, the 5' RACE reads were re-called with MiXCR into one record per CDR3 protein. The sample has fewer than 150,000 distinct CDR3 sequences, about 7% seen once. Sample: blood, either unsorted or a sorted T cell fraction (not recorded which). These receptors all come from a female donor with ankylosing spondylitis or in good health (not recorded which).

This clonotype was seen ten or more times. V usage is TRBV5-1 and J usage is TRBJ2-5, with D perhaps matching TRBD1 or TRBD2 (5 bases each). With 4 bases removed from V and 5 bases from J, the gap between germline ends came to 18 bases. The CDR3 runs 15 residues. CDR1 and CDR2 (germline): SGHRS, YFSETQ. The DNA of the CDR3 is TGCGCCAGCAGCGTCGGGACCCGTAAGGGGGAGACCCAGTACTTC. This codes for CASSVGTRKGETQYF.

This clonotype was recorded a few times. The rearrangement joins TRBV5-1 to TRBJ2-7; D call uncertain. The CDR3 is 15 residues long. CDR1 is SGHRS, CDR2 YFSETQ, per germline. V was clipped by 7 bases and J by 2 bases, with 19 bases between them. CDR3 bases: TGCGCCAGCCCCCTCGACAAGGATCAGGCCTACGAGCAGTACTTC. Its protein product is CASPLDKDQAYEQYF. Combining the CDR3 with reference TRBV5-1 and TRBJ2-7 gives the whole variable domain KAGVTQTPRYLIKTRGQQVTLSCSPISGHRSVSWYQQTPGQGLQFLFEYFSETQRNKGNFPGRFSGRQFSNSRSEMNVSTLELGDSALYLCASPLDKDQAYEQYFGPGTRLTVT.

The table lists this clonotype with many counts. This rearrangement joins TRBV24-1 to TRBJ2-1, with D possibly matching TRBD2 (5 bases). CDR1 and CDR2 (germline): KGHDR, SFDVKD. The CDR3 covers 13 residues. Trimming left V 4 bases short and J 7 bases short, with 10 bases between. The CDR3, as DNA: TGTGCCACCAGTGAGCCGGGAATAAATGAGCAGTTCTTC. Residues: CATSEPGINEQFF.

The table lists this clonotype with many counts. The chain combines TRBV30 with TRBJ2-3, with 12 bases fitting TRBD2. Per germline, CDR1 GTSNPN and CDR2 SVGIG (reference sequence). The CDR3 runs 13 residues. The junction had 1 base not matched to a gene; V was cut back by 5 bases and J by 4 bases. The CDR3 loop is CAWASGGADTQYF. As DNA, the CDR3 is TGTGCCTGGGCTAGCGGGGGGGCAGATACGCAGTATTTT.

Many counts were recorded for this clonotype. The chain employs TRBV6-1 and TRBJ1-5; no clear D. CDR1 and CDR2 (germline): MNHNS, SASEGT. This CDR3 is built from 13 residues. The V gene lost 0 bases and the J gene lost 3 bases, with 3 bases spanning the gap. As DNA, the CDR3 is TGTGCCAGCAGTGAAGCCTACAATCAGCCCCAGCATTTT. Translated: CASSEAYNQPQHF.

The sample holds many counts of this clonotype. The genes are TRBV7-2 and TRBJ2-7; D is perhaps TRBD2 (6 bases). Per germline, CDR1 SGHTA and CDR2 FQGNSA. The CDR3 sequence is 16 residues long. V shed 0 bases and J shed 1 base, with 13 bases lying between them. The CDR3 region is CASSLAPGGRSYEQYF. The DNA of the CDR3 is TGTGCCAGCAGCTTAGCGCCCGGGGGAAGGTCCTACGAGCAGTACTTC.

This clonotype was picked up many times. The chain combines TRBV14 with TRBJ2-2; D is unresolved. The germline gives CDR1 SGHDN, CDR2 FVKESK. V was cut by 7 bases and J by 1 base, with 7 bases left in between. This CDR3 is 13 amino acids long. CDR3 region: CASKEQNTGELFF. CDR3 coding DNA: TGTGCCAGCAAGGAACAGAACACCGGGGAGCTGTTTTTT.

The chain links TRBV4-3 to TRBJ2-7, with a possible D match to TRBD1 (6 bases). V dropped 4 bases and J dropped 2 bases, with 15 bases sitting between them. This CDR3 region has 15 residues. Germline lookup yields CDR1 LGHNA and CDR2 YSLEER. The CDR3 spells CASSRFRDNAYEQYF. As DNA, the CDR3 is TGCGCCAGCAGCCGCTTCCGGGACAATGCCTACGAGCAGTACTTC.

This clonotype appeared many times. The V and J genes are TRBV11-1 and TRBJ1-5, with D unclear. Germline CDR1 SGHAT, CDR2 FQDESV (reference sequence). The CDR3 is made up of 11 amino acids. Trimming shortened V by 8 bases and J by 7 bases, and 9 bases separated the two germline ends. The CDR3 loop reads CASGHGQPQHF. Written as DNA, the CDR3 is TGTGCCAGCGGTCACGGGCAGCCCCAGCATTTT.

The rearrangement uses TRBV11-2 and TRBJ1-5; TRBD1 matches at 10 bases. Germline CDR1 is SGHAT and CDR2 is FQNNGV. The CDR3 length is 14 residues. With V trimmed by 5 bases and J by 6 bases, 4 bases remained unmatched. CDR3 region: CASSRTGGSQPQHF. The CDR3 nucleotides read TGTGCCAGCAGCCGGACAGGGGGAAGTCAGCCCCAGCATTTT.

This clonotype was recorded at least ten times. This sequence joins TRBV4-1 and TRBJ1-4, with D uncertain. Trimming removed 0 bases at V and 2 bases at J, with 16 bases between. CDR3 length: 18 residues. Germline assignment: CDR1 MGHRA and CDR2 YSYEKL. In nucleotides, the CDR3 is TGCGCCAGCAGCCAAGATGGGGAGGGCGCGTTGACTAATGAAAAACTGTTTTTT. Encoded protein: CASSQDGEGALTNEKLFF.

This clonotype was observed at least ten times. The chain uses TRBV5-6 and TRBJ2-3; 8 nucleotides line up with TRBD1. V shed 0 bases and J 2 bases; nucleotides not matched to a gene: 5. The CDR3 totals 16 residues. CDR1 and CDR2 from the germline V gene are SGHDT and YYEEEE. DNA for the CDR3: TGTGCCAGCAGCTTGGAACGGACAGGGATCACAGATACGCAGTATTTT. Translated, it gives CASSLERTGITDTQYF.

Regarding this clonotype: This may be a read error: a much more frequent sequence differs by one nucleotide. Because the CDR3 is missing its conserved closing phenylalanine or tryptophan, this is likely a read error. The chain recombines TRBV20-1 with TRBJ1-1, with TRBD1 matching 7 bases. This CDR3 contains 12 residues. Germline V gives CDR1 DFQATT, CDR2 SNEGSKA (reference sequence). With V trimmed by 6 bases and J by 5 bases, 6 bases remained unmatched. CDR3 sequence reads: CSAGGQMTEAFL. CDR3 bases: TGCAGTGCAGGGGGACAGATGACTGAAGCTTTCCTT.

This clonotype was recorded many times. The rearrangement uses TRBV30 and TRBJ1-2; D remains unclear. Germline-derived CDR1 and CDR2 are GTSNPN and SVGIG (reference sequence). The CDR3 loop spans 13 amino acids. V lost 2 bases, J lost 7 bases, and 14 bases lay in between. CDR3 coding DNA: TGTGCCTGGAGTAGGAGGGAAACGGGTGGCTACACCTTC. Translated, it gives CAWSRRETGGYTF.

This clonotype appeared many times. The genes are TRBV7-8 and TRBJ2-3; 7 bases align to TRBD2. The germline CDR1 and CDR2 sequences are SGHVS and FQNEAQ. V gave up 5 bases and J gave up 2 bases; unmatched junction bases: 7. The CDR3 consists of 15 residues. CDR3 region: CASSLTSAYTDTQYF. The CDR3 DNA sequence: TGTGCCAGCAGCCTTACTAGCGCGTACACAGATACGCAGTATTTT.